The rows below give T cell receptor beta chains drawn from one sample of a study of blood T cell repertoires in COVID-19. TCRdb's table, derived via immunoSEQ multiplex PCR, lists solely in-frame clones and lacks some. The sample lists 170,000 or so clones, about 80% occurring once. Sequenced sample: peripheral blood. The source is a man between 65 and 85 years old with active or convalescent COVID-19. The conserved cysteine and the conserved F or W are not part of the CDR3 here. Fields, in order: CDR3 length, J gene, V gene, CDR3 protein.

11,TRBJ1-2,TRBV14,ASSPGLNYGYT
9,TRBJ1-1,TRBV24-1,ATSQGQEAF
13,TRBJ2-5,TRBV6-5,ASSLGLAGEETQY
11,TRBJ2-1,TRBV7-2,ASSLAYGNEQF
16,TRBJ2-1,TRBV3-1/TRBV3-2,ASSPPGFGSSSYNEQF
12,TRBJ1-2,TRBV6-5,ASSGGRANYGYT
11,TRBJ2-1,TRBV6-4,ASSLYSYNEQF
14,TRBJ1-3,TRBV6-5,ASSYSGHLSGNTIY
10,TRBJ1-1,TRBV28,ASTTGRTEAF
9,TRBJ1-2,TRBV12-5,ASESNYGYT
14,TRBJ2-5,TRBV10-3,AISESAGLGVETQY
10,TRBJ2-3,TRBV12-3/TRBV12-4,ASSGTTDTQY
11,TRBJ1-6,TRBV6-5,ASSFDRSSPLH
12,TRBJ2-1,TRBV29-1,SVTTSGLNNEQF
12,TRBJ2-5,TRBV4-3,ASSHNRGLETQY
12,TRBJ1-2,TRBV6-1,ASSEAGQSVGYT
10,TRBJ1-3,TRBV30,ATTDSGNTIY
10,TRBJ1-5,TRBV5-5,ASSTVNQPQH
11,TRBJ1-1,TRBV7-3,ASSRTGDTEAF
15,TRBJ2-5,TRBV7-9,ASSLVTSGRAGETQY
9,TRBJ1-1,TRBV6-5,ASSSDTEAF
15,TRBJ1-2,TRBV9,ASSDPTGTGAHYGYT
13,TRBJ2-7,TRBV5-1,ASSTEGHPGSEQY
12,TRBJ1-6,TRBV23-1,ASSQSPRYSPLH
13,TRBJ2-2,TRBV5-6,ASSRRDSHTGELF
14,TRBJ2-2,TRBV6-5,ASSYSRQPNTGELF
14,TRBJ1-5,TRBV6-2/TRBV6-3,ASSYGPSSGNQPQH
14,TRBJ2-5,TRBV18,ASSRTSGRLQETQY
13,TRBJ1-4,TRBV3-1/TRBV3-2,ASSQASAGTEKLF
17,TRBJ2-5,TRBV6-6,ASSRIGGILAGDVETQY
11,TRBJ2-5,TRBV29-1,SGGWGQQETQY
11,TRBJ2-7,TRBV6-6,ASSYSKPYEQY
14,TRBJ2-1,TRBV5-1,ASSLQSGQTYNEQF
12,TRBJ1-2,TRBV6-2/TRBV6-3,ASSYPGTVYGYT
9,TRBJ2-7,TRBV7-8,ASSPGGEQY
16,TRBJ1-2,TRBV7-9,ASSPIRFTGTGEYGYT
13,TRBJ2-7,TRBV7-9,ASSSKRASSYEQY
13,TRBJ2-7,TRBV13,ASSFRAGVTYEQY
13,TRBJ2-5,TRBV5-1,ASSLQGVGFETQY
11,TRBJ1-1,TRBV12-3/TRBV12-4,ASQGQGDTEAF
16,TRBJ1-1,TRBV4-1,ASSKAGTQGGRNTEAF
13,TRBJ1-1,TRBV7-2,ASSLRVSTGTEAF
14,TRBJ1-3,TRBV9,ASSANLGLSGNTIY
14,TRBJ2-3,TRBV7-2,ASSSSQAGEGDTQY
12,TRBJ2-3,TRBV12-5,ASHPDRSTDTQY
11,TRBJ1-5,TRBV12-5,ASGLERGQPQH
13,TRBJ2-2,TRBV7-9,ASSPRTVNTGELF
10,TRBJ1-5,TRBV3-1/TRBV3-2,ASSQGGQPQH
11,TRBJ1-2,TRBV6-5,ASSTRGIYGYT